What follows is one T cell receptor beta chain and its context. The antigen remains unidentified. The CDR3 sequence is 15 residues long. Per germline, CDR1 SNHLY and CDR2 FYNNEI. V was cut by 2 bases and J by 5 bases, with 10 bases left in between. Measured with immunoSEQ multiplex PCR; TCRdb has only the in-frame clones, and not every one. The table lists approximately 140,000 clones, 70% to 90% of them singletons, with about 16% in the top ten. The data were obtained in a study of T cell responses to AZD1222 COVID-19 vaccine. Whole-study results and caveats: Vaccine-associated CD4 TCRs spanned spike, dominant at 160-218 and 743-854. Donors were mostly white British, more females; clonal diversity possibly underestimated. Only a handful of AZD1222 recipients were seropositive at baseline.

The gene calls are TRBV2 and TRBJ1-6, with D possibly matching TRBD1 (6 bases). This receptor was obtained from an adult in good health. The source material was peripheral blood, sampled on day 0 of AZD1222 vaccination. The CDR3 here is CASSERGSDNSPLHF. CDR3 sequence (DNA): TGTGCCAGCAGTGAAAGGGGGTCAGATAATTCACCCCTCCACTTT.